One sample yielded the 21 T cell receptor beta chains listed below, sequenced in a study of blood T cell repertoires in COVID-19. Produced via immunoSEQ multiplex PCR; TCRdb's table is partial and in-frame only. The sample records some 300,000 clones, about 88% being singletons. The sequencing sample was made of peripheral blood. The receptors here all came from a woman between 65 and 79 years old with COVID-19, enrolled during active disease.

The J gene is TRBJ2-6, the V gene TRBV2; D is ambiguous. This CDR3 region has 16 residues. The V gene lost 4 bases and the J gene lost 0 bases, with 10 bases spanning the gap. Germline V gene data show CDR1 as SNHLY and CDR2 as FYNNEI. CDR3: CASSVGWSSGANVLTF. In DNA form, the CDR3 reads TGTGCCAGCAGTGTCGGGTGGTCCTCTGGGGCCAACGTCCTGACTTTC.

This chain joins TRBV4-1 and TRBJ1-2; no definite D call. The germline CDR1 and CDR2 sequences are MGHRA and YSYEKL. The CDR3 consists of 14 residues. Trimming took off 1 base at V and 6 bases at J, with 12 bases between the two ends. CDR3 amino acids: CASSQAWQKHGYTF. The CDR3 DNA is TGCGCCAGCAGCCAAGCCTGGCAAAAACATGGCTACACCTTC.

V usage is TRBV5-8 and J usage is TRBJ2-1; 11 bases agree with TRBD1. V gave up 3 bases and J gave up 7 bases; unmatched junction bases: 3. Germline V gene data show CDR1 as SGHTS and CDR2 as YDEGEE. The CDR3 has 14 amino acids. CDR3 in amino acids: CASSYRDRGNEQFF. The DNA of the CDR3 is TGTGCCAGCAGCTACCGGGACAGGGGGAATGAGCAGTTCTTC.

This clone has only one observation. This rearrangement joins TRBV24-1 to TRBJ1-2; no clear D. The CDR3 loop spans 13 amino acids. Trimming left V 4 bases short and J 4 bases short, with 9 bases between. Germline CDR1 KGHDR, CDR2 SFDVKD. The CDR3, as DNA: TGTGCCACCAGTGAAGGAACAGTCTATGGCTACACCTTC. It is translated as CATSEGTVYGYTF.

The rearrangement joins TRBV28 to TRBJ2-3; TRBD1 agrees at 8 bases. The CDR3 consists of 16 residues. V gave up 6 bases and J gave up 3 bases; unmatched junction bases: 11. Germline V gives CDR1 MDHEN, CDR2 SYDVKM. In DNA, the CDR3 is TGTGCCAGCAGCTCAGCAGACAGGGGAGTGACAGATACGCAGTATTTT. This sequence encodes CASSSADRGVTDTQYF.

This rearrangement joins TRBV9 to TRBJ1-3; the D is unclear. This CDR3 is built from 16 residues. Trimming removed 0 bases from V and 1 base from J, with 11 bases in between. Germline V CDR1 and CDR2: SGDLS, YYNGEE. CDR3 sequence (DNA): TGTGCCAGCAGCGTAGGATCGTCGGGGTCTGGAAACACCATATATTTT. Its protein is CASSVGSSGSGNTIYF.

The chain joins TRBV5-1 to TRBJ1-1; maybe TRBD1 (5 bases). In germline, CDR1 is SGHRS, CDR2 YFSETQ. V was cut by 0 bases and J by 3 bases, with 15 bases left in between. The CDR3 loop spans 16 amino acids. The DNA of the CDR3 is TGCGCCAGCAGCTTGGCGGCGGTGACAGCTTACACTGAAGCTTTCTTT. Its protein product is CASSLAAVTAYTEAFF.

This sequence joins TRBV12-3 or TRBV12-4 and TRBJ2-7; weak D call: TRBD2 (6 bases). This CDR3 contains 13 residues. V lost 2 bases and J lost 5, with 10 bases in between. CDR3 bases: TGTGCCAGCAGTTTATCACGGAGGGACGAGCAGTACTTC. As protein: CASSLSRRDEQYF.

The gene calls are TRBV5-1 and TRBJ1-1; 7 positions agree with TRBD1. CDR1 and CDR2 (germline): SGHRS, YFSETQ. The CDR3 loop spans 14 amino acids. Trimming took 0 bases from V and 4 from J; bases not matched to a gene: 3. As DNA, the CDR3 is TGCGCCAGCAGCTTGGAGGGGGCGGGCACTGAAGCTTTCTTT. It codes for CASSLEGAGTEAFF.

In this sample, this clone turned up once. The V call is TRBV7-2, the J call TRBJ1-1; 7 nucleotides match TRBD1. The CDR3 extends over 14 amino acids. Unmatched junction bases numbered 7, after V lost 4 bases and J lost 5 bases. Germline loops: CDR1 SGHTA, CDR2 FQGNSA. Here the CDR3 reads CASSSGQLRTEAFF. CDR3 coding DNA: TGTGCCAGCAGCTCGGGACAGTTGAGGACTGAAGCTTTCTTT.

This clone occurred once. As DNA, the CDR3 is TGTGCCAGCAGCTCGCCGGACAGGGGTGGAGATACGCAGTATTTT. Amino acids: CASSSPDRGGDTQYF. The rearrangement uses TRBV7-3 and TRBJ2-3; 9 bases are a match to TRBD1. Germline V gives CDR1 SGHTA, CDR2 FQGTGA. This CDR3 contains 15 residues. With V trimmed by 4 bases and J by 5 bases, 7 bases remained unmatched.

The chain couples TRBV5-1 to TRBJ1-4, with D possibly being TRBD1 (5 bases). CDR1 and CDR2 from the germline V gene are SGHRS and YFSETQ. This CDR3 is 15 amino acids long. V lost 0 bases to trimming and J lost 2 bases, with 8 bases between them. This CDR3 reads CASSLVDNTNEKLFF. Here the CDR3 DNA reads TGCGCCAGCAGCTTGGTGGACAATACTAATGAAAAACTGTTTTTT.

This rearrangement joins TRBV7-9 to TRBJ1-5, with D perhaps matching TRBD1 (6 bases). The CDR3 has 14 amino acids. Germline CDR1 is SEHNR and CDR2 is FQNEAQ (reference sequence). Between the trimmed V and J ends, which lost 5 bases and 4 bases, there was a span of 12 bases. CDR3 loop: CASSLQGSNQPQHF. CDR3 coding DNA: TGTGCCAGCAGCCTACAGGGATCAAATCAGCCCCAGCATTTT.

The rearrangement joins TRBV28 to TRBJ2-7, with D tentatively TRBD2 (5 bases). CDR3 length: 15 amino acids. The germline V gene has CDR1 MDHEN and CDR2 SYDVKM. Trimming shortened V by 3 bases and J by 0 bases, and 12 bases separated the two germline ends. CDR3 DNA: TGTGCCAGCAGTTTCGGCGGGTTGAGCTCCTACGAGCAGTACTTC. It encodes CASSFGGLSSYEQYF.

This sequence joins TRBV25-1 and TRBJ1-2; D is unresolved. The CDR3 is made up of 13 amino acids. V shed 6 bases and J shed 8 bases, with 16 bases lying between them. Germline CDR1 MGHDK, CDR2 SYGVNS. CDR3 sequence: CASSKEGLRGYTF. CDR3 nucleotides: TGTGCCAGCAGCAAAGAGGGTTTACGGGGCTACACCTTC.

The CDR3 loop is CATGPPRERGYTF. CDR3 in DNA: TGTGCCACCGGACCCCCCAGGGAACGTGGCTACACCTTC. The chain carries TRBV28 and TRBJ1-2; D possibly corresponds to TRBD1 (5 bases). Germline CDR1 is MDHEN and CDR2 is SYDVKM. V was cut by 10 bases and J by 7 bases, with 19 bases left in between. This CDR3 spans 13 amino acids.

The chain links TRBV4-1 to TRBJ2-5; possibly TRBD1 for D (6 bases). Germline V lookup: CDR1 MGHRA, CDR2 YSYEKL. The CDR3 consists of 17 residues. The V gene lost 0 bases and the J gene lost 5 bases, with 19 bases spanning the gap. In nucleotides, the CDR3 is TGCGCCAGCAGCCAAGACGGCACAGGGACCCGGGATGAGACCCAGTACTTC. Residues: CASSQDGTGTRDETQYF.

The V gene is TRBV19, the J gene TRBJ1-1; the match to TRBD1 covers 8 bases. J was trimmed by 5 bases and V by 6 bases; bases with no gene match: 8. This CDR3 is 14 amino acids long. The germline V gene encodes CDR1 LNHDA and CDR2 SQIVND (reference sequence). The CDR3 here is CASRSDRGETEAFF. The CDR3 DNA is TGTGCCAGTAGATCTGACAGGGGTGAGACTGAAGCTTTCTTT.

This clone was counted only a few times. V and J are TRBV4-1 and TRBJ2-7; TRBD2 is a possible D gene (7 bases). Per germline, CDR1 MGHRA and CDR2 YSYEKL. The CDR3 extends over 16 amino acids. V was clipped by 0 bases and J by 5 bases, with 17 bases between them. The CDR3 nucleotides are TGCGCCAGCAGCCAAGACGCGCGGGGGCCGATCGACGAGCAGTACTTC. It yields the protein CASSQDARGPIDEQYF.

The chain links TRBV6-5 to TRBJ1-1; D unresolved. The germline CDR1 and CDR2 sequences are MNHEY and SVGAGI. The V and J ends lost 0 bases and 8 bases respectively, with 7 bases between them. The CDR3 extends over 12 amino acids. CDR3 DNA sequence: TGTGCCAGCAGTTACTCGACCGGGGAAGCTTTCTTT. This codes for CASSYSTGEAFF.

The chain employs TRBV4-1 and TRBJ1-6; 8 nucleotides line up with TRBD1. V shed 1 base, J shed 5 bases, and the junction held 4 bases outside the gene matches. The CDR3 extends over 16 amino acids. The germline V gene encodes CDR1 MGHRA and CDR2 YSYEKL. CDR3 region: CASSQVLDRDNSPLHF. The CDR3 coding sequence is TGCGCCAGCAGCCAAGTTTTGGACAGGGATAATTCACCCCTCCACTTT.